A selection of T cell receptor beta chains follows, all from one sample in a study of blood T cell repertoires in COVID-19. Assay: immunoSEQ multiplex PCR; the TCRdb copy retains only in-frame clones and omits some. The sample lists about 180,000 clones, 89% occurring once. The material sequenced was PBMCs or T cells enriched from blood (not recorded which). These receptors were taken from a woman in her forties with acute COVID-19. Each CDR3 is given with its conserved first and last residue. D genes are given only for firm matches. The size field is filled for only some rows; it gives once, few, many or a size class.

TRBJ2-2	TRBD2	-	TRBV19	15	TGTGCCACCTCCATCGCGACTAGCGACACCGGGGAGCTGTTTTTT	CATSIATSDTGELFF
TRBJ2-7	TRBD2	-	TRBV5-1	16	TGCGCCAGCAGCCCGATGGCTAGCGGGAGCTCCTACGAGCAGTACTTC	CASSPMASGSSYEQYF
TRBJ2-7	-	-	TRBV5-1	15	TGCGCCAGCAGCAAACGGGACACCGCTTCCTACGAGCAGTACTTC	CASSKRDTASYEQYF
TRBJ2-3	TRBD2	-	TRBV11-2	14	TGTGCCAGCAGCTTAGAACTAGCGACAGATACGCAGTATTTT	CASSLELATDTQYF
TRBJ2-5	TRBD1	-	TRBV20-1	14	TGCAGTGCTAGTAAGACAGGGGCGCAGGAGACCCAGTACTTC	CSASKTGAQETQYF
TRBJ2-7	TRBD2	-	TRBV28	15	TGTGCCAGCAGCTACAACAAGGGCGGGGGGGCCGAGCAGTACTTC	CASSYNKGGGAEQYF
TRBJ2-5	-	-	TRBV11-2	14	TGTGCCAGCAGCAAAATTGCAACAGGAGAGACCCAGTACTTC	CASSKIATGETQYF
TRBJ2-3	TRBD2	-	TRBV6-5	15	TGTGCCAGCAGCCTAGCGGGACGGGACACAGATACGCAGTATTTT	CASSLAGRDTDTQYF
TRBJ2-1	TRBD2	-	TRBV7-2	15	TGTGCCAGCAGCTTAGTCGGGACTAGGTACAATGAGCAGTTCTTC	CASSLVGTRYNEQFF
TRBJ2-3	-	-	TRBV7-2	14	TGTGCCAGCAGCTTACAGTCTAGTACGAATACGCAGTATTTT	CASSLQSSTNTQYF
TRBJ1-4	-	-	TRBV11-2	13	TGTGCCAGCAGCCTAGGGGGGAGGGAAAAACTGTTTTTT	CASSLGGREKLFF
TRBJ2-1	TRBD1	-	TRBV7-2	18	TGTGCCAGCAGCCCCGGCATAGGGACAGGGATTGCCTACAATGAGCAGTTCTTC	CASSPGIGTGIAYNEQFF
TRBJ2-7	-	-	TRBV11-1	13	TGTGCCAGCAGCTTAGCGAGTAGACAGCGGCAGTACTTC	CASSLASRQRQYF
TRBJ1-1	TRBD1	-	TRBV28	16	TGTGCCAGCAGCTGGCCAGGGGGCCGGCCGAACACTGAAGCTTTCTTT	CASSWPGGRPNTEAFF
TRBJ2-5	-	-	TRBV12-3/TRBV12-4	13	TGTGCCAGCAGTTTGGAGACTAATTTGGTCCAGTACTTC	CASSLETNLVQYF
TRBJ1-6	-	-	TRBV10-2	14	TGCGCCAGCTCCGCGACAGGAAATAATTCACCCCTCCACTTT	CASSATGNNSPLHF
TRBJ2-1	TRBD1	-	TRBV6-6	18	TGTGCCAGCAGTCGACGGGGACAGGGATTTAGCTCCTACAATGAGCAGTTCTTC	CASSRRGQGFSSYNEQFF
TRBJ1-4	-	-	TRBV30	15	TGTGCCTGGAGGGCCGGGACAACAACTAATGAAAAACTGTTTTTT	CAWRAGTTTNEKLFF
TRBJ2-3	TRBD2	-	TRBV5-6	16	TGTGCCAGCAGCTCCCTGGGTAGCGGGGGTAAAGATACGCAGTATTTT	CASSSLGSGGKDTQYF
TRBJ2-7	TRBD1	-	TRBV30	13	TGTGCCTGGAGTCCCGACAGGGACCACGAGCAGTACTTC	CAWSPDRDHEQYF
TRBJ2-1	TRBD2	-	TRBV19	16	TGTGCCAGTAGTATTTATGCTAGCGGGATTTACAATGAGCAGTTCTTC	CASSIYASGIYNEQFF
TRBJ2-1	-	-	TRBV7-9	16	TGTGCCAGCAGCCGCACCAGGGGCCGCAAGGACAATGAGCAGTTCTTC	CASSRTRGRKDNEQFF
TRBJ1-1	-	-	TRBV12-3/TRBV12-4	11	TGTGCCAGCAGTTTTCCTGCGGAAGCTTTCTTT	CASSFPAEAFF
TRBJ2-4	-	-	TRBV30	11	TGTGCCTGGAGTGTGAGCAGGGATCTATCCTTC	CAWSVSRDLSF
TRBJ2-2	TRBD2	-	TRBV28	15	TGTGCCAGTTCCGGGGGGGAAAGGAACACCGGGGAGCTGTTTTTT	CASSGGERNTGELFF
TRBJ1-1	-	-	TRBV28	15	TGTGCCAGCAGTTTTCCTATCCAGTGGGCTGTTCGAGCTTTCTTT	CASSFPIQWAVRAFF
TRBJ1-6	-	-	TRBV21-1	16	TGTGCCAGCAGCAGAGGGGGGGACATGTATGATTCACCCCTCCACTTT	CASSRGGDMYDSPLHF
TRBJ2-5	TRBD1	-	TRBV10-2	16	TGCGCCAGCAGGGGGTGGACAGGGTCGTACCAAGAGACCCAGTACTTC	CASRGWTGSYQETQYF
TRBJ2-2	-	-	TRBV7-9	19	TGTGCCAGCAGCTTGATTAGGTCGGGATCCCTCGAGAACACCGGGGAGCTGTTTTTT	CASSLIRSGSLENTGELFF
TRBJ2-7	-	once	TRBV30	13	TGTGCCTGGAGTCCACGCGTAGCCTACGAGCAGTACTTC	CAWSPRVAYEQYF
TRBJ1-4	TRBD1	-	TRBV28	20	TGTGCCAGCAGATTCTCTTTAGACAGGGAACTTCCCCAGGCTAATGAAAAACTGTTTTTT	CASRFSLDRELPQANEKLFF
TRBJ2-1	-	-	TRBV25-1	15	TGTGCCAGCAGTGACCCGACGGGGTACTACAATGAGCAGTTCTTC	CASSDPTGYYNEQFF
TRBJ2-7	TRBD2	-	TRBV5-1	14	TGCGCCAGCAGCTTGGCTGGACTAGCGTTCGAGCAGTACTTC	CASSLAGLAFEQYF
TRBJ2-1	-	-	TRBV3-1/TRBV3-2	17	TGTGCCAGCAGCCAAGACCTCCGCCTGAGCTCCTACAATGAGCAGTTCTTC	CASSQDLRLSSYNEQFF
TRBJ2-1	TRBD2	-	TRBV7-9	16	TGTGCCAGCAGCCAGCGGGGGAATTCGAACTACAATGAGCAGTTCTTC	CASSQRGNSNYNEQFF
TRBJ2-1	TRBD2	many	TRBV4-2	17	TGTGCCAGCAGCCAAGAGGGGCCGGGACTAGCGACCAATGAGCAGTTCTTC	CASSQEGPGLATNEQFF
TRBJ2-7	-	-	TRBV5-6	13	TGTGCCAGCAGCTTGTCGGGGGTAGGGGAGCAGTACTTC	CASSLSGVGEQYF
TRBJ2-5	TRBD1	-	TRBV19	14	TGTGCCAGTAGTATGACAGGGGGCCAAGAGACCCAGTACTTC	CASSMTGGQETQYF
TRBJ1-2	TRBD1	once	TRBV7-2	13	TGTGCCAGCAGCCCGGACAGGGACTATGGCTACACCTTC	CASSPDRDYGYTF
TRBJ2-2	-	-	TRBV2	14	TGTGCCAGCAGTGAAGCCCCGGGGGCCGGGGAGCTGTTTTTT	CASSEAPGAGELFF
TRBJ2-5	-	few	TRBV7-2	15	TGTGCCAGCAGCTTAGCTTTGACAGGCGGAGGCACCCAGTACTTC	CASSLALTGGGTQYF
TRBJ2-1	-	once	TRBV28	15	TGTGCCAGCAGTTTAACGGGGATCGCCTACAATGAGCAGTTCTTC	CASSLTGIAYNEQFF
TRBJ2-7	-	-	TRBV9	14	TGTGCCAGCAGCGTAGAACAGAACAACTACGAGCAGTACTTC	CASSVEQNNYEQYF
TRBJ2-7	-	-	TRBV29-1	12	TGCAGCGCCGGGACTCTGGACGACGAGCAGTACTTC	CSAGTLDDEQYF
TRBJ2-3	-	-	TRBV7-9	14	TGTGCCAGCAGCTTACTACAACAGCCGGATACGCAGTATTTT	CASSLLQQPDTQYF
TRBJ1-5	TRBD1	-	TRBV5-6	17	TGTGCCAGCAGCTTTCGTCCCGGGACAGGGAATAATCAGCCCCAGCATTTT	CASSFRPGTGNNQPQHF
TRBJ2-1	TRBD2	-	TRBV14	16	TGTGCCAGCAGCCAAGGGTTACTAGCGGATTACAATGAGCAGTTCTTC	CASSQGLLADYNEQFF
TRBJ2-7	TRBD1	-	TRBV11-2	15	TGTGCCAGCAGCTCCATAAGGACAGGTCCCTACGAGCAGTACTTC	CASSSIRTGPYEQYF
TRBJ1-4	TRBD1	-	TRBV5-1	15	TGCGCCAGCAGCTGGGAACAGGGGGCAAGTGAAAAACTGTTTTTT	CASSWEQGASEKLFF
TRBJ2-7	-	-	TRBV6-2/TRBV6-3	13	TGTGCCAGCAGTTACTCCGACACACACGAGCAGTACTTC	CASSYSDTHEQYF
TRBJ1-2	TRBD1	-	TRBV19	12	TGTGCCAGTGGCAGGGGGGACTATGGCTACACCTTC	CASGRGDYGYTF
TRBJ1-1	-	-	TRBV28	18	TGTGCCAGCAGTTTGCTTACCAAACGTGGGGCTCAAGAAATTACGGCTTTCTTT	CASSLLTKRGAQEITAFF